The rows below give T cell receptor beta chains drawn from one sample of a study of memory CD4+ T cells and cytomegalovirus serostatus. The protocol was immunoSEQ multiplex PCR, while the TCRdb copy is restricted to in-frame clones and leaves out a portion. The top ten hold around 2.6% of the sample, which has 70,000 to 90,000 clones, around four fifths seen once. The material sequenced was memory CD4+ T cells from blood. The receptors were sampled from an adult in good health and CMV-seropositive. Both conserved end residues are part of each CDR3. Fields, in order: J gene, CDR3 length, clone size, D gene, V gene, CDR3 DNA, CDR3 protein. A D gene is named only where the DNA matches it firmly. Clone sizes are given selectively: once, few, many, or a class where the clone is expanded.

TRBJ1-1,14,.,.,TRBV5-1,TGCGCCAGCGGGATCGCCCAAACGGGTACTGAAGCTTTCTTT,CASGIAQTGTEAFF
TRBJ1-2,13,.,.,TRBV7-9,TGTGCCAGCAGCCTTGAGGGGGGGACGGGCTACACCTTC,CASSLEGGTGYTF
TRBJ1-2,14,once,.,TRBV4-3,TGCGCCAGCAGCCAAGATTACAGCAACTATGGCTACACCTTC,CASSQDYSNYGYTF
TRBJ2-3,16,.,.,TRBV7-2,TGTGCCAGCAGCTACCGGCTAGGGGCTGGCACAGATACGCAGTATTTT,CASSYRLGAGTDTQYF
TRBJ1-2,11,.,.,TRBV6-5,TGTGCCAGCGCGACGTACTATGGCTACACCTTC,CASATYYGYTF
TRBJ1-3,16,many,.,TRBV7-9,TGTGCCAGCAGCCAACGAGACGGTCGCTCTGGAAACACCATATATTTT,CASSQRDGRSGNTIYF
TRBJ1-5,15,.,.,TRBV7-2,TGTGCCAGCAGCTTCAATAGGGGGGGCAATCAGCCCCAGCATTTT,CASSFNRGGNQPQHF
TRBJ2-2,15,.,.,TRBV14,TGTGCCAGCAGCCAAGATCTTGGAGGTACCGGGGAGCTGTTTTTT,CASSQDLGGTGELFF
TRBJ1-4,15,.,.,TRBV30,TGTGCCTGGAGGGTTGGGGGTCAGAAAAATGAAAAACTGTTTTTT,CAWRVGGQKNEKLFF
TRBJ2-1,13,.,.,TRBV21-1,TGTGCCAACGTTAGCGGGAGCTACAATGAGCAGTTCTTC,CANVSGSYNEQFF
TRBJ2-7,14,.,.,TRBV9,TGTGCCAGCAGCGGAGGTAGGCAGGCCTACGAGCAGTACTTC,CASSGGRQAYEQYF
TRBJ1-1,14,.,TRBD1,TRBV19,TGTGCCAGTACCACACTTGGAGGGGGCGGGAAAGCTTTCTTT,CASTTLGGGGKAFF
TRBJ1-2,13,.,.,TRBV29-1,TGCAGCGTTGAATTACAGGAGACCTATGGCTACACCTTC,CSVELQETYGYTF
TRBJ1-1,13,.,.,TRBV6-5,TGTGCCAGCAGGAGTACAGGGAGAACTGAAGCTTTCTTT,CASRSTGRTEAFF
TRBJ1-6,14,few,TRBD1,TRBV2,TGTGCCAGCGAAAACAGGGGGAGGAATTCACCCCTCCACTTT,CASENRGRNSPLHF
TRBJ2-7,14,.,.,TRBV21-1,TGTGCCAGCAGCAAAAGGCAGAAGGAACACGAGCAGTACTTC,CASSKRQKEHEQYF
TRBJ1-5,13,.,.,TRBV19,TGTGCCAGTAGTAGGACTCCGAATCAGCCCCAGCATTTT,CASSRTPNQPQHF
TRBJ2-4,14,.,.,TRBV6-5,TGTGCCAGCAGTACCCTTGGGGCCCAGGGCATTCAGTACTTC,CASSTLGAQGIQYF
TRBJ2-3,16,.,.,TRBV29-1,TGCAGCGTTGGGGGTGGCGGGGGCGTCAACACAGATACGCAGTATTTT,CSVGGGGGVNTDTQYF
TRBJ1-2,13,.,.,TRBV10-3,TGTGCCATCAGGCCGCCTACAGGGCAAGGCTACACCTTC,CAIRPPTGQGYTF
TRBJ2-2,17,few,TRBD2,TRBV7-2,TGTGCCAGCAGCTCTGGACTAGCGGGGCTGGGCACCGGGGAGCTGTTTTTT,CASSSGLAGLGTGELFF
TRBJ2-5,15,.,.,TRBV5-4,TGTGCCAGCAGCCCGACCGGGGGGCCTCAAGAGACCCAGTACTTC,CASSPTGGPQETQYF
TRBJ1-2,13,few,TRBD1,TRBV7-2,TGTGCCAGCAGCCTCGACAGGGGCTCTGGCTACACCTTC,CASSLDRGSGYTF
TRBJ2-1,16,many,TRBD2,TRBV19,TGTGCCAGTAGTGACCGGGGGACTAGCGGGAGAGGTGAGCAGTTCTTC,CASSDRGTSGRGEQFF